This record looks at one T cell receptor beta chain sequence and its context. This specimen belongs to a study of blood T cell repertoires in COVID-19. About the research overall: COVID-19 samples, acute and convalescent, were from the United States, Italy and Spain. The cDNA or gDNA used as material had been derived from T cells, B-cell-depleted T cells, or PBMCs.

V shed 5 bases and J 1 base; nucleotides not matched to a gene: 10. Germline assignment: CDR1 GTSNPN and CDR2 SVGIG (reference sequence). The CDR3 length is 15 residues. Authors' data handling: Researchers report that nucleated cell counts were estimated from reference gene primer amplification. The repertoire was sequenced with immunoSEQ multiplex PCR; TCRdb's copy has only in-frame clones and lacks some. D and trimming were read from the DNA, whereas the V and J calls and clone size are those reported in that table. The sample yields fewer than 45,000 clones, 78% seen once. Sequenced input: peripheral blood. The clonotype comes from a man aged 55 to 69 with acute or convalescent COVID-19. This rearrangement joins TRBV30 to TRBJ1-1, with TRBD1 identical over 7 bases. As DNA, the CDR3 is TGTGCCTGGTTTCACCCGGGACAGACGAACACTGAAGCTTTCTTT. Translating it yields CAWFHPGQTNTEAFF.